One sample yielded the 3 T cell receptor beta chains listed below, sequenced in a study of control samples from healthy donors and cancer patients. Data came from immunoSEQ multiplex PCR; TCRdb stores just in-frame clones and leaves some out. There are around 100,000 clones in the sample; 92% occur only once, and about 2.9% lies in the top ten. The material sequenced was blood. The receptor source for this set is a human donor in good health. The donor label of this sample is uncertain.

The chain employs TRBV19 and TRBJ1-6, with TRBD1 matching 10 bases. V was clipped by 4 bases and J by 7 bases; unmatched bases: 7. This CDR3 has 16 amino acids. Germline values: CDR1 LNHDA, CDR2 SQIVND (reference sequence). CDR3 nucleotide sequence: TGTGCCAGTAGTAAGGGACCGGGACAGGGGAATTCACCCCTCCACTTT. This translates into CASSKGPGQGNSPLHF.

The rearrangement uses TRBV13 and TRBJ2-4; 8 nucleotides align to TRBD1. Germline CDR1 PRHDT, CDR2 FYEKMQ (reference sequence). The CDR3 contains 15 residues. Trimming at V came to 0 bases and at J to 6 bases, leaving 4 bases not matched to a gene. The CDR3 DNA reads as TGTGCCAGCAGCTTAGGGGACAGGGACCTAAACATTCAGTACTTC. Translating gives CASSLGDRDLNIQYF.

J is TRBJ2-7 and V is TRBV6-5; 11 bases align to TRBD1. V shed 6 bases, J shed 9 bases, and the junction held 10 bases outside the gene matches. The V gene's germline CDR1 is MNHEY and CDR2 SVGAGI. This CDR3 has 14 amino acids. In DNA, the CDR3 is TGTGCCAGCAGAGTACGGACAGGGGGCAGACGGCAGTACTTC. It yields the protein CASRVRTGGRRQYF.